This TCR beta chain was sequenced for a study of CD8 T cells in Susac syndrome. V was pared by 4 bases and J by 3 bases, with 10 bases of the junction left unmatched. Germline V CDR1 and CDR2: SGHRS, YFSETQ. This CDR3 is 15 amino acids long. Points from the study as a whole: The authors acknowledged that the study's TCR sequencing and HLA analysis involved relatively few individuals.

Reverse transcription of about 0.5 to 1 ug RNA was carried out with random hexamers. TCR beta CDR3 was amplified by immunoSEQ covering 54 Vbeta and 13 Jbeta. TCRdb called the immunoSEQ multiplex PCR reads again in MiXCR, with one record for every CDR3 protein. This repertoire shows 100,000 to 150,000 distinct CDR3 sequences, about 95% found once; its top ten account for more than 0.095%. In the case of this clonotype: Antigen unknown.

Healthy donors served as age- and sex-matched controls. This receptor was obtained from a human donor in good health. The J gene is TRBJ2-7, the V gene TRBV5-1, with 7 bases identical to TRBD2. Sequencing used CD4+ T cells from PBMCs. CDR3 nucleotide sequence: TGCGCCAGCAGCAAGCTAGCGGTTACCAGCTACGAGCAGTACTTC. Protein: CASSKLAVTSYEQYF.